These 8 T cell receptor beta chains were sequenced from one sample in a study of chemoradiotherapy in HPV16-positive cancers. The assay was immunoSEQ multiplex PCR, and TCRdb's table has in-frame clones only and misses some. The data hold 4,800 or so clones, with 86% observed a single time. Material: tumor tissue, obtained from a patient who underwent chemoradiotherapy. Receptors were obtained from a human donor with HPV-associated anogenital cancer.

This chain uses TRBV28 with TRBJ2-7; 10 bases fit TRBD2. Germline CDR1 is MDHEN and CDR2 is SYDVKM. The J segment lost 3 bases and the V segment lost 5 bases, leaving 1 base of the junction unmatched. The CDR3 sequence is 13 residues long. In DNA, the CDR3 is TGTGCCAGCAGTCTAGCGGGAGACTACGAGCAGTACTTC. It encodes CASSLAGDYEQYF.

The genes are TRBV7-9 and TRBJ2-2; 9 nucleotides align to TRBD2. CDR1 and CDR2 (germline): SEHNR, FQNEAQ (reference sequence). The V gene end was trimmed by 5 bases and the J gene end by 4 bases; junction bases not matched to a gene: 14. This CDR3 is built from 18 residues. CDR3 bases: TGTGCCAGCAGCCCCGGTGCTTTACTAGCGGGCCTCACCGGGGAGCTGTTTTTT. Amino acids: CASSPGALLAGLTGELFF.

The rearrangement links TRBV4-3 to TRBJ1-1, with D tentatively TRBD1 (6 bases). Germline-derived CDR1 and CDR2 are LGHNA and YSLEER. V lost 1 base and J 4 bases, leaving 13 bases between the germline ends. The CDR3 is 15 amino acids. The CDR3 coding sequence is TGCGCCAGCAGCCAAGCACAGGGCGGGAGCACTGAAGCTTTCTTT. Translating gives CASSQAQGGSTEAFF.

This clone was observed once. V is TRBV10-2 and J is TRBJ2-7, with 11 bases identical to TRBD2. This CDR3 has 15 residues. With V trimmed by 5 bases and J by 4 bases, 7 bases remained unmatched. The germline V gene encodes CDR1 WSHSY and CDR2 SAAADI. CDR3 region: CASSPTSGSWYEQYF. The CDR3 region has the DNA TGCGCCAGCAGTCCTACTAGCGGGAGTTGGTACGAGCAGTACTTC.

This clone appeared a few times. J is TRBJ2-3 and V is TRBV11-1; 9 bases align to TRBD1. Germline loops: CDR1 SGHAT, CDR2 FQDESV (reference sequence). This CDR3 is 17 amino acids long. V lost 1 base to trimming and J lost 2 bases; unmatched junction nucleotides: 7. CDR3 region: CASSLDPTGGYTDTQYF. The CDR3 nucleotides read TGTGCCAGCAGCTTAGATCCGACAGGGGGATACACAGATACGCAGTATTTT.

The chain combines TRBV7-9 with TRBJ2-5; TRBD2 agrees at 7 bases. With 4 bases clipped from V and 2 bases from J, the junction kept 4 bases outside the gene matches. The CDR3 extends over 14 amino acids. Germline CDR1 reads SEHNR; CDR2 reads FQNEAQ (reference sequence). CDR3 in DNA: TGTGCCAGCAGCTCCCAGGGACTACAAGAGACCCAGTACTTC. Its protein is CASSSQGLQETQYF.

The chain recombines TRBV19 with TRBJ2-3; 7 positions agree with TRBD2. The germline gives CDR1 LNHDA, CDR2 SQIVND (reference sequence). The CDR3 covers 17 residues. The V gene end was trimmed by 5 bases and the J gene end by 2 bases; junction bases not matched to a gene: 13. The CDR3, as DNA: TGTGCCAGTAGTTGGCTAGCGGAACCCCTCCTCACAGATACGCAGTATTTT. It yields the protein CASSWLAEPLLTDTQYF.

V gene TRBV5-1 combines with J gene TRBJ2-6; no definite D call. The V gene's germline CDR1 is SGHRS and CDR2 YFSETQ. Trimming removed 4 bases at V and 0 bases at J, with 5 bases between. CDR3 size: 14 residues. This CDR3 reads CASSPASGANVLTF. The DNA for the CDR3 is TGCGCCAGCAGCCCCGCCTCTGGGGCCAACGTCCTGACTTTC.